These 18 T cell receptor beta chains originate from one sample sequenced in a study of blood T cell repertoires in COVID-19. Sequenced by immunoSEQ multiplex PCR; TCRdb stores in-frame clones only, minus some. This table holds 200,000 to 250,000 clones, roughly nine tenths found once. Sequencing used peripheral blood. Receptor source: a man in his sixties with acute or convalescent COVID-19.

The DNA of the CDR3 is TGTGCCAGCAGCTTAGACCAGGGTTTAGGTGAGCAGTTCTTC. This gives the protein CASSLDQGLGEQFF. The chain couples TRBV11-3 to TRBJ2-1, with D tentatively TRBD1 (5 bases). Per germline, CDR1 SGHNT and CDR2 YENEEA. V dropped 0 bases and J dropped 9 bases, with 12 bases sitting between them. The length of the CDR3 is 14 residues.

The V gene is TRBV30, the J gene TRBJ1-6, with D hard to call. V dropped 0 bases and J dropped 5 bases, with 11 bases sitting between them. Per the germline V gene, CDR1 is GTSNPN and CDR2 is SVGIG (reference sequence). This CDR3 is built from 15 residues. The CDR3 DNA reads as TGTGCCTGGAGTGTCGAACTATTGAATAATTCACCCCTCCACTTT. Protein product: CAWSVELLNNSPLHF.

The chain couples TRBV6-5 to TRBJ2-7; 11 nucleotides match TRBD1. V lost 6 bases to trimming and J lost 5 bases; unmatched junction nucleotides: 3. Per germline, CDR1 MNHEY and CDR2 SVGAGI. The CDR3 runs 13 residues. The CDR3 coding sequence is TGTGCCAGCAGGGGGACAGGGGGAAACGAGCAGTACTTC. This codes for CASRGTGGNEQYF.

This sequence joins TRBV19 and TRBJ1-5; tentative D call: TRBD1 (5 bases). This CDR3 is 12 amino acids long. The ends were cut back, 5 bases at V and 4 bases at J, with 6 bases in the middle. In germline, CDR1 is LNHDA, CDR2 SQIVND (reference sequence). As DNA, the CDR3 is TGTGCCAGTAGTGGGGGGAATCAGCCCCAGCATTTT. Translated, it gives CASSGGNQPQHF.

The chain has TRBV20-1 and TRBJ2-1, with TRBD1 as a possible D gene (6 bases). The V and J ends lost 3 bases and 10 bases respectively, with 19 bases between them. Looked up from germline, CDR1 is DFQATT and CDR2 is SNEGSKA (reference sequence). There are 14 residues in the CDR3. The CDR3 DNA follows: TGCAGTGCTAGTGGGCAGGGGATCCGTTGGGAGCAGTTCTTC. Translation: CSASGQGIRWEQFF.

The chain combines TRBV12-5 with TRBJ1-5; unclear D gene. Germline V lookup: CDR1 LGHNT, CDR2 FRNRAP. This CDR3 is 13 amino acids long. V gave up 1 base and J gave up 6 bases, with 7 bases separating them. This CDR3 reads CASGLEVAQPQHF. The CDR3 DNA follows: TGTGCTAGTGGTTTGGAGGTAGCTCAGCCCCAGCATTTT.

The chain combines TRBV28 with TRBJ2-4, with unresolved D. The germline V and J ends were trimmed by 2 bases and 0 bases, with 11 bases remaining between them. The CDR3 is 16 residues long. The germline gives CDR1 MDHEN, CDR2 SYDVKM. The CDR3 DNA reads TGTGCCAGCAGTTTAAGAGATAACAGAGCCAAAAACATTCAGTACTTC. Translated: CASSLRDNRAKNIQYF.

The chain has TRBV5-1 and TRBJ2-3, with 13 bases that match TRBD2. The V gene end was trimmed by 4 bases and the J gene end by 0 bases; junction bases not matched to a gene: 8. This CDR3 spans 18 amino acids. Germline V gene data show CDR1 as SGHRS and CDR2 as YFSETQ. This CDR3 is CASSKGLAGFTSTDTQYF. The DNA for the CDR3 is TGCGCCAGCAGCAAGGGACTAGCGGGATTTACTAGCACAGATACGCAGTATTTT.

The chain employs TRBV18 and TRBJ1-1, with 10 bases aligning to TRBD1. This CDR3 comprises 13 residues. Germline assignment: CDR1 KGHSH and CDR2 LQKENI. After removal of 6 bases from V and 4 bases from J, the junction contained 2 bases not matched to a gene. Written as DNA, the CDR3 is TGTGCCAGCTCTCGGACAGGGGGCACTGAAGCTTTCTTT. Residues: CASSRTGGTEAFF.

The chain has TRBV7-2 and TRBJ2-7; 11 nucleotides match TRBD2. CDR3 length: 15 amino acids. Germline V gene sequence: CDR1 SGHTA, CDR2 FQGNSA. Trimming at V came to 5 bases and at J to 5 bases, leaving 8 bases not matched to a gene. In DNA, the CDR3 is TGTGCCAGCAGCCAAAATAGCGGGAGGGTGGACGAGCAGTACTTC. This codes for CASSQNSGRVDEQYF.

The V and J genes are TRBV28 and TRBJ1-5, with no clear D. The CDR3 sequence is 12 residues long. V was cut by 8 bases and J by 5 bases, with 10 bases left in between. Per the germline V gene, CDR1 is MDHEN and CDR2 is SYDVKM. The CDR3 bases are TGTGCCAGCGGGCGAGCCCATCAGCCCCAGCATTTT. Its protein is CASGRAHQPQHF.

The V gene is TRBV28, the J gene TRBJ2-7; TRBD2 is a possible D gene (6 bases). Germline values: CDR1 MDHEN, CDR2 SYDVKM. The CDR3 loop spans 16 amino acids. With 4 bases removed from V and 0 bases from J, the gap between germline ends came to 16 bases. The CDR3 spells CASSSRILGGSYEQYF. The DNA of the CDR3 is TGTGCCAGCAGTTCCCGGATCTTGGGGGGCTCCTACGAGCAGTACTTC.

The gene calls are TRBV5-4 and TRBJ2-4, with 9 positions matching TRBD1. Germline lookup yields CDR1 SGHNT and CDR2 YYREEE (reference sequence). V shed 4 bases and J 8 bases; nucleotides not matched to a gene: 10. This CDR3 is 15 amino acids long. The CDR3 is CASSPRTGGADIQYF. The DNA for the CDR3 is TGTGCCAGCAGCCCAAGAACAGGGGGCGCGGACATTCAGTACTTC.

The chain couples TRBV28 to TRBJ2-6; the match to TRBD1 covers 7 bases. J gave up 0 bases and V 6 bases, and 14 bases lay outside the gene matches. Germline CDR1 reads MDHEN; CDR2 reads SYDVKM. This CDR3 region has 19 residues. CDR3: CASSRRDRFLASGANVLTF. The CDR3 bases are TGTGCCAGCAGCCGCCGGGACAGATTTCTCGCCTCTGGGGCCAACGTCCTGACTTTC.

The rearrangement joins TRBV2 to TRBJ2-3; 9 positions match TRBD2. V trimming: 10 bases; J trimming: 2 bases; junction bases outside the gene matches: 7. The CDR3 sequence is 14 residues long. Germline V gives CDR1 SNHLY, CDR2 FYNNEI. CDR3 sequence (DNA): TGTGCCATTGCCGGGACTAGCTTCACAGATACGCAGTATTTT. Its translation is CAIAGTSFTDTQYF.

The chain joins TRBV29-1 to TRBJ1-1; the D is unclear. The CDR3 extends over 12 amino acids. The germline V gene has CDR1 SQVTM and CDR2 ANQGSEA. V lost 7 bases, J lost 4 bases, and 13 bases lay in between. In DNA form, the CDR3 reads TGCAGCGGATACAGTAGAGCCACTGAAGCTTTCTTT. Its protein is CSGYSRATEAFF. Full variable domain (rest looked up from reference TRBV29-1 and TRBJ1-1): SAVISQKPSRDICQRGTSLTIQCQVDSQVTMMFWYRQQPGQSLTLIATANQGSEATYESGFVIDKFPISRPNLTFSTLTVSNMSPEDSSIYLCSGYSRATEAFFGQGTRLTVV.

The chain carries TRBV19 and TRBJ1-1; TRBD1 is a possible D gene (6 bases). This CDR3 has 16 residues. Deletions cut 2 bases from V and 1 base from J, with 14 bases between. CDR1 is LNHDA and CDR2 is SQIVND in the germline V gene (reference sequence). CDR3 protein: CASSIPKTGRNTEAFF. In DNA, the CDR3 is TGTGCCAGTAGTATACCCAAGACAGGCCGGAACACTGAAGCTTTCTTT.

The rearrangement uses TRBV19 and TRBJ2-1, with 8 bases identical to TRBD2. Per germline, CDR1 LNHDA and CDR2 SQIVND (reference sequence). With V trimmed by 6 bases and J by 6 bases, 13 bases remained unmatched. This CDR3 region has 16 residues. In DNA form, the CDR3 reads TGTGCCAGTAGCCCCAGAGGTAGCGGGAATGGCAATGAGCAGTTCTTC. This encodes CASSPRGSGNGNEQFF.